The 7 T cell receptor beta chains below come from one sample, sequenced in a study of blood T cell repertoires in COVID-19. TCRdb keeps only in-frame clones here, not all; method: immunoSEQ multiplex PCR. This sample yields 120,000 to 150,000 clones, of which roughly 80% are seen a single time; 30% to 45% belongs to the top ten. The sequenced material came from peripheral blood. Receptors originate from a human donor in a cohort sampled during active COVID-19.

The J gene is TRBJ1-1, the V gene TRBV10-3, with no clear D. Looked up from germline, CDR1 is ENHRY and CDR2 is SYGVKD. CDR3 length equals 14 residues. Trimming pared 3 bases from V and 2 bases from J, leaving 10 bases between. The CDR3, as DNA: TGTGCCATCAGTGATCAGGTCGCCAACACTGAAGCTTTCTTT. Translated: CAISDQVANTEAFF.

The genes are TRBV7-8 and TRBJ1-2, with D tentatively TRBD1 (6 bases). Trimming removed 4 bases from V and 7 bases from J, with 19 bases in between. From germline, CDR1 is SGHVS and CDR2 FQNEAQ. CDR3 length: 15 residues. The CDR3 coding sequence is TGTGCCAGCAGCTCCCCCGGGGGGCTTCCCTCTGGCTACACCTTC. Amino acids: CASSSPGGLPSGYTF.

The chain joins TRBV30 to TRBJ2-1; D unresolved. This CDR3 region has 12 residues. The V end was cut by 0 bases, the J end by 6 bases, with 6 bases between. In germline, CDR1 is GTSNPN, CDR2 SVGIG (reference sequence). CDR3 DNA sequence: TGTGCCTGGAGTGTGACTTCCAATGAGCAGTTCTTC. Its protein is CAWSVTSNEQFF.

In DNA form, the CDR3 reads TGTGCCAGCAGCTCCGGCGGGGGCGGTACTCACGAGCAGTACTTC. Translation: CASSSGGGGTHEQYF. The chain employs TRBV7-2 and TRBJ2-7; possibly TRBD2 for D (7 bases). Deletions cut 4 bases from V and 5 bases from J, with 18 bases between. CDR1 is SGHTA, CDR2 FQGNSA, per germline. CDR3 length: 15 residues.

This clone was observed a few times. V gene TRBV19 combines with J gene TRBJ1-5, with D unclear. The ends were cut back, 6 bases at V and 9 bases at J, with 9 bases in the middle. The CDR3 totals 11 residues. Germline values: CDR1 LNHDA, CDR2 SQIVND (reference sequence). The CDR3 DNA reads as TGTGCCAGTAGCTCCGAGCGGCCCCAGCATTTT. Protein: CASSSERPQHF.

The CDR3 sequence is CASTTGPGERGYTF. The CDR3 bases are TGTGCCAGCACCACAGGGCCTGGGGAGAGAGGCTACACCTTC. V is TRBV5-6 and J is TRBJ1-2, with D maybe TRBD1 (6 bases). V was clipped by 6 bases and J by 8 bases, with 20 bases between them. Germline V lookup: CDR1 SGHDT, CDR2 YYEEEE. CDR3 size: 14 residues.

J is TRBJ2-3 and V is TRBV4-1; 16 bases match TRBD2. Germline CDR1 is MGHRA and CDR2 is YSYEKL. V lost 8 bases and J lost 7; bases outside the gene matches: 6. CDR3 size: 15 residues. DNA of the CDR3: TGCGCCAGCGTGGGACTAGCGGGGGGGCTGAATACGCAGTATTTT. Its protein product is CASVGLAGGLNTQYF.